Shown below are 23 T cell receptor beta chains from a single sample sequenced in a study of T cells after yellow fever vaccination. TCRdb used MiXCR to reprocess the 5' RACE reads, holding one entry per CDR3 protein. The repertoire holds nearly 350,000 distinct CDR3 sequences, with approximately 8% as singletons. This sample comprised PBMCs, obtained roughly 47 days after the first yellow fever vaccination. These receptors came from a young man who received the YFV17D yellow fever vaccine.

This clonotype was seen a few times. The chain employs TRBV28 and TRBJ2-3; perhaps TRBD2 as D (5 bases). Germline loops: CDR1 MDHEN, CDR2 SYDVKM. CDR3 size: 14 residues. V was cut by 3 bases and J by 0 bases, with 7 bases left in between. The CDR3 reads CASSFPGSTDTQYF. In nucleotides, the CDR3 is TGTGCCAGCAGTTTTCCGGGAAGCACAGATACGCAGTATTTT.

CDR3 in amino acids: CASTEGGGDYNEQFF. The CDR3 DNA reads TGTGCCAGCACGGAGGGCGGGGGGGACTACAATGAGCAGTTCTTC. J is TRBJ2-1 and V is TRBV7-2; 9 nucleotides match TRBD2. V was clipped by 7 bases and J by 3 bases; unmatched bases: 7. The germline CDR1 and CDR2 sequences are SGHTA and FQGNSA. The CDR3 sequence is 15 residues long.

In its sample, this clonotype was seen a few times. V usage is TRBV7-3 and J usage is TRBJ2-7; the D gene is possibly TRBD1 (5 bases). This CDR3 has 13 residues. CDR1 and CDR2 from the germline V gene are SGHTA and FQGTGA. Trimming removed 1 base from V and 5 bases from J, with 9 bases in between. CDR3 region: CASSLREGDEQYV. For the CDR3, the DNA is TGTGCCAGCAGCTTAAGGGAAGGGGACGAGCAGTACGTC.

This clonotype has only a few counts. The chain has TRBV2 and TRBJ2-5, with 13 bases fitting TRBD2. V shed 4 bases, J shed 5 bases, and the junction held 4 bases outside the gene matches. The CDR3 runs to 15 residues. The germline V gene encodes CDR1 SNHLY and CDR2 FYNNEI. The CDR3 region is CASSVEGLAGETQYF. CDR3 bases: TGTGCCAGCAGTGTCGAGGGACTAGCGGGGGAGACCCAGTACTTC. Supplemented by reference TRBV2 and TRBJ2-5, the full variable domain reads EPEVTQTPSHQVTQMGQEVILRCVPISNHLYFYWYRQILGQKVEFLVSFYNNEISEKSEIFDDQFSVERPDGSNFTLKIRSTKLEDSAMYFCASSVEGLAGETQYFGPGTRLLVL.

The J gene is TRBJ2-3, the V gene TRBV4-3; 9 nucleotides align to TRBD2. The germline V gene has CDR1 LGHNA and CDR2 YSLEER. J lost 10 bases, V lost 0 bases, and 11 bases had no gene match. CDR3 length: 16 residues. DNA of the CDR3: TGCGCCAGCAGCCAAGATCCCGCGGGGGGGTTAGGCGCGCAGTATTTT. Protein sequence: CASSQDPAGGLGAQYF.

This clonotype appeared a few times. The rearrangement links TRBV4-2 to TRBJ2-5; TRBD1 is a possible D gene (5 bases). Deletions cut 2 bases from V and 1 base from J, with 14 bases between. This CDR3 comprises 16 residues. Germline CDR1 and CDR2: LGHNA and YNFKEQ. CDR3 sequence: CASSQSPGSIQETQYF. For the CDR3, the DNA is TGTGCCAGCAGCCAATCTCCAGGGTCTATCCAAGAGACCCAGTACTTC.

The chain uses TRBV5-1 and TRBJ2-3; weak D call: TRBD2 (5 bases). The CDR3 is 15 residues long. The germline V and J ends were trimmed by 6 bases and 0 bases, with 14 bases remaining between them. Per germline, CDR1 SGHRS and CDR2 YFSETQ. CDR3 sequence reads: CASIEGAASTDTQYF. The CDR3 DNA sequence: TGCGCCAGCATCGAGGGAGCTGCTAGCACAGATACGCAGTATTTT.

The chain recombines TRBV5-6 with TRBJ2-2, with D possibly matching TRBD2 (6 bases). V was pared by 2 bases and J by 7 bases, with 15 bases between. The CDR3 is made up of 15 amino acids. Germline V gene sequence: CDR1 SGHDT, CDR2 YYEEEE. The CDR3 DNA sequence: TGTGCCAGCAGCTTCGGGGGAGTCATGGGCGGGGAGCTGTTTTTT. Translated: CASSFGGVMGGELFF. Full variable domain (missing parts from reference TRBV5-6 and TRBJ2-2): DAGVTQSPTHLIKTRGQQVTLRCSPKSGHDTVSWYQQALGQGPQFIFQYYEEEERQRGNFPDRFSGHQFPNYSSELNVNALLLGDSALYLCASSFGGVMGGELFFGEGSRLTVL.

The chain carries TRBV9 and TRBJ2-5; D possibly corresponds to TRBD2 (6 bases). Germline V gene lookup returns CDR1 SGDLS and CDR2 YYNGEE. The germline V and J ends were trimmed by 0 bases and 1 base, with 22 bases remaining between them. CDR3 length: 19 residues. CDR3 coding DNA: TGTGCCAGCAGCGTAGGGTGGAGTGGAGGGCTCCCGTCCCAAGAGACCCAGTACTTC. Encoded protein: CASSVGWSGGLPSQETQYF.

This chain uses TRBV20-1 with TRBJ1-1; D remains unclear. CDR3 length: 14 amino acids. CDR1 DFQATT and CDR2 SNEGSKA come from the germline V gene (reference sequence). The V end was cut by 7 bases, the J end by 5 bases, with 20 bases between. This chain's CDR3 is CSGRGEVLVTEAFF. The CDR3 nucleotides are TGCAGTGGACGAGGTGAGGTCTTGGTAACTGAAGCTTTCTTT.

The chain links TRBV12-3 or TRBV12-4 to TRBJ2-7, with D tentatively TRBD1 or TRBD2 (5 bases each). The CDR3 runs 13 residues. V lost 3 bases and J 5 bases, leaving 11 bases between the germline ends. Here the CDR3 reads CASSFRGVDEQYF. The CDR3 DNA sequence: TGTGCCAGCAGTTTCCGAGGGGTAGACGAGCAGTACTTC.

The V call is TRBV12-3 or TRBV12-4, the J call TRBJ1-2; 9 nucleotides line up with TRBD1. The CDR3 has 16 residues. V lost 0 bases and J lost 4; bases outside the gene matches: 6. CDR3 region: CASSLAGTGLRYGYTF. The CDR3, as DNA: TGTGCCAGCAGTTTAGCCGGGACAGGGTTGCGCTATGGCTACACCTTC.

The V and J genes are TRBV5-6 and TRBJ2-2, with D uncertain. The CDR3 is made up of 16 amino acids. Trimming pared 0 bases from V and 0 bases from J, leaving 9 bases between. Germline CDR1 is SGHDT and CDR2 is YYEEEE. The CDR3 nucleotides are TGTGCCAGCAGCTTGGAAGTATACTCGAACACCGGGGAGCTGTTTTTT. Its protein product is CASSLEVYSNTGELFF.

The chain is built from TRBV6-5 and TRBJ2-7; no reliable D call. Germline assignment: CDR1 MNHEY and CDR2 SVGAGI. The V end was cut by 2 bases, the J end by 6 bases, with 11 bases between. This CDR3 is 13 amino acids long. CDR3 sequence reads: CASSYTMGSEQYF. CDR3 sequence (DNA): TGTGCCAGCAGTTACACAATGGGGTCCGAGCAGTACTTC.

The genes are TRBV15 and TRBJ1-2; a possible D gene is TRBD1 (5 bases). V lost 0 bases, J lost 5 bases, and 10 bases lay in between. The CDR3 has 14 residues. The germline V gene has CDR1 LNHNV and CDR2 YYDKDF (reference sequence). This CDR3 reads CATSRDSEGYGYTF. CDR3 coding DNA: TGTGCCACCAGCAGAGATTCAGAGGGGTATGGCTACACCTTC.

This chain links TRBV20-1 with TRBJ2-1; D may be TRBD2 (5 bases). From germline, CDR1 is DFQATT and CDR2 SNEGSKA (reference sequence). There are 15 residues in the CDR3. CDR3 sequence reads: CSSNGGSAGLNEQFF. CDR3 sequence (DNA): TGCAGCTCTAACGGCGGGTCGGCGGGTTTAAATGAGCAGTTCTTC.

This chain uses TRBV2 with TRBJ1-5; D gene unclear. CDR1 and CDR2 from the germline V gene are SNHLY and FYNNEI. The CDR3 extends over 13 amino acids. Trimming left V 4 bases short and J 3 bases short, with 7 bases between. In DNA, the CDR3 is TGTGCCAGCAGTGGAGGGTACAATCAGCCCCAGCATTTT. It specifies CASSGGYNQPQHF.

The rearrangement joins TRBV12-3 or TRBV12-4 to TRBJ2-3; possible D gene TRBD2, 6 bases. Trimming pared 7 bases from V and 4 bases from J, leaving 12 bases between. This CDR3 region has 13 residues. DNA for the CDR3: TGTGCCAGCACCCCGGGGGAGGCAGATACGCAGTATTTT. It yields the protein CASTPGEADTQYF.

This clonotype has only a few counts. Here the CDR3 DNA reads TGTGCCAGCAGCCAAGAGTGGACAGGGGGTTACGAGCAGTACTTC. Its protein product is CASSQEWTGGYEQYF. The chain links TRBV4-2 to TRBJ2-7; TRBD1 matches at 10 bases. Germline CDR1 reads LGHNA; CDR2 reads YNFKEQ. The CDR3 length is 15 residues. The junction had 3 bases not matched to a gene; V was cut back by 0 bases and J by 4 bases.

This clonotype was counted between two and nine times. This sequence joins TRBV4-2 and TRBJ2-7; D is unresolved. There are 14 residues in the CDR3. CDR1 and CDR2 from the germline V gene are LGHNA and YNFKEQ. The V end lost 4 bases, the J end lost 0 bases, and 10 bases lay between the germline ends. The CDR3 region is CASSLERDSYEQYF. As DNA, the CDR3 is TGTGCCAGCAGCCTAGAACGCGACTCCTACGAGCAGTACTTC.

This clonotype was seen ten or more times. The gene calls are TRBV12-3 or TRBV12-4 and TRBJ1-1, with D possibly TRBD1 on 5 matching bases. V lost 2 bases to trimming and J lost 8 bases, with 12 bases between them. The CDR3 extends over 13 amino acids. The CDR3 sequence: CASSLTGWGEAFF. In DNA form, the CDR3 reads TGTGCCAGCAGTTTAACGGGTTGGGGCGAAGCTTTCTTT.

This sequence joins TRBV10-3 and TRBJ1-6; 10 bases are shared with TRBD1. The germline V gene encodes CDR1 ENHRY and CDR2 SYGVKD. The ends lost 9 bases at V and 4 bases at J; junction bases unmatched: 0. The CDR3 loop spans 13 amino acids. CDR3 in DNA: TGTGCCATGGGACAGGGGTATAATTCACCCCTCCACTTT. Translating it yields CAMGQGYNSPLHF.

This clonotype was seen more than once but under ten times. The chain employs TRBV5-4 and TRBJ2-3, with D perhaps matching TRBD2 (6 bases). V lost 6 bases and J 4 bases, leaving 24 bases between the germline ends. Germline values: CDR1 SGHNT, CDR2 YYREEE (reference sequence). The CDR3 runs 17 residues. The CDR3 DNA is TGTGCCAGCATCCCTCCCCACGGGGGTATTTTGCCAGATACGCAGTATTTT. This gives the protein CASIPPHGGILPDTQYF.